This is a list of T cell receptor beta chains from one sample in a study of post-analysis software for immune sequencing data. TCRdb processed the PCR reads anew with MiXCR; each CDR3 protein has one entry. The table records 350,000 to 500,000 distinct CDR3 sequences, about 40% of them present only once. Material for sequencing was blood. These receptors were taken from a girl aged 2-15 years with multiple sclerosis. CDR3s include the opening cysteine and the closing phenylalanine or tryptophan. Fields, in order: J gene, V gene, clone size, D gene, CDR3 DNA, CDR3 protein. A D gene is named only where the DNA matches it firmly. Some rows have no size entry. The others give once, few or many, or a class for an expanded clone.

J gene: TRBJ2-3; V gene: TRBV20-1; clone size: .; D gene: TRBD2; CDR3 DNA: TGCAGTGCTGTGACTAGCGGGGGGAGCACAGATACGCAGTATTTT; CDR3 protein: CSAVTSGGSTDTQYF
J gene: TRBJ1-5; V gene: TRBV19; clone size: few; D gene: .; CDR3 DNA: TGTGCCAGTAGTGTTCGGACAGCCGATCAGCCCCAGCATTTT; CDR3 protein: CASSVRTADQPQHF
J gene: TRBJ2-7; V gene: TRBV5-1; clone size: .; D gene: .; CDR3 DNA: TGCGCCAGCATAGAATGGCCGACAGCGACCGGCGAGCAGTACTTC; CDR3 protein: CASIEWPTATGEQYF
J gene: TRBJ2-3; V gene: TRBV11-2; clone size: .; D gene: .; CDR3 DNA: TGTGCCAGCAGTTTGACAGGAGAATCCACAGATACGCAGTATTTT; CDR3 protein: CASSLTGESTDTQYF
J gene: TRBJ1-2; V gene: TRBV7-9; clone size: .; D gene: .; CDR3 DNA: TGTGCCAGCAGAACAGGGTTGGACTATGGCTACACCTTC; CDR3 protein: CASRTGLDYGYTF
J gene: TRBJ2-7; V gene: TRBV29-1; clone size: .; D gene: TRBD1; CDR3 DNA: TGCAGCGCCCCCGGGACAGGGCCCTACGAGCAGTACTTC; CDR3 protein: CSAPGTGPYEQYF
J gene: TRBJ2-1; V gene: TRBV7-9; clone size: few; D gene: .; CDR3 DNA: TGTGCCAGCAGCTTAGGGGAGGATGAGCAGTTCTTC; CDR3 protein: CASSLGEDEQFF
J gene: TRBJ1-6; V gene: TRBV6-6; clone size: .; D gene: .; CDR3 DNA: TGTGCCAGCAGTTACTTCACAGGGAGTACTATCAAGGTCCACTTT; CDR3 protein: CASSYFTGSTIKVHF
J gene: TRBJ1-2; V gene: TRBV5-5; clone size: few; D gene: .; CDR3 DNA: TGTGCCAGCAGCTTGGGGCCGGGGGACTATGGCTACACCTTC; CDR3 protein: CASSLGPGDYGYTF
J gene: TRBJ2-5; V gene: TRBV10-3; clone size: .; D gene: TRBD2; CDR3 DNA: TGTGCCATCAGTCGTCCCGGGACTAGCGGAGAGACCCAGTACTTC; CDR3 protein: CAISRPGTSGETQYF
J gene: TRBJ2-7; V gene: TRBV11-2; clone size: few; D gene: .; CDR3 DNA: TGTGCCAGCAGCTTAGGGCAGGGGCCCGGCGAGCAGTACTTC; CDR3 protein: CASSLGQGPGEQYF
J gene: TRBJ2-7; V gene: TRBV28; clone size: .; D gene: .; CDR3 DNA: TGTGCCAGCAGTTTAACGGGTTCAGGGGCGTACGAGCAGTACTTC; CDR3 protein: CASSLTGSGAYEQYF
J gene: TRBJ2-1; V gene: TRBV5-1; clone size: few; D gene: .; CDR3 DNA: TGCGCCAGCAGCTGGACCGAGGCCCCCTACAATGAGCAGTTCTTC; CDR3 protein: CASSWTEAPYNEQFF
J gene: TRBJ2-7; V gene: TRBV20-1; clone size: .; D gene: .; CDR3 DNA: TGCAGTGCAAGGGGCCCAAAGGGCGAGCAGTACTTC; CDR3 protein: CSARGPKGEQYF
J gene: TRBJ2-5; V gene: TRBV15; clone size: .; D gene: TRBD2; CDR3 DNA: TGTGCCACCAGCAAACGTGAACTAGCGGGAGTCGGTGAGCAGTACTTC; CDR3 protein: CATSKRELAGVGEQYF
J gene: TRBJ2-3; V gene: TRBV28; clone size: few; D gene: .; CDR3 DNA: TGTGCCAGCAGCCGGGACCCAAGACAGTATTTT; CDR3 protein: CASSRDPRQYF
J gene: TRBJ2-3; V gene: TRBV7-9; clone size: few; D gene: .; CDR3 DNA: TGTGCCAGCAGCCCTCAGGGGTCTCTTTCAACGGATACGCAGTATTTT; CDR3 protein: CASSPQGSLSTDTQYF
J gene: TRBJ2-1; V gene: TRBV11-2; clone size: .; D gene: TRBD1; CDR3 DNA: TGTGCCAGCAGCGGACGGGACAGAATTAGCTCCTACAATGAGCAGTTCTTC; CDR3 protein: CASSGRDRISSYNEQFF
J gene: TRBJ1-5; V gene: TRBV7-9; clone size: .; D gene: .; CDR3 DNA: TGTGCCAGCAGCCCCGGTGACCCTGGGCGCAATCAGCCCCAGCATTTT; CDR3 protein: CASSPGDPGRNQPQHF
J gene: TRBJ2-7; V gene: TRBV5-5; clone size: .; D gene: .; CDR3 DNA: TGTGCCAGCAGCTACACCACAGGTATACGTACCTACGAGCAGTACTTC; CDR3 protein: CASSYTTGIRTYEQYF
J gene: TRBJ2-1; V gene: TRBV5-1; clone size: .; D gene: .; CDR3 DNA: TGCGCCAGCAGCTTGGTTACAGTCCTGGGCGATGAGCAGTTCTTC; CDR3 protein: CASSLVTVLGDEQFF
J gene: TRBJ2-7; V gene: TRBV6-5; clone size: once; D gene: .; CDR3 DNA: TGTGCCAGCAGTTACTCGAGTCCTAGCATTCACAATGAGCAGTACTTC; CDR3 protein: CASSYSSPSIHNEQYF
J gene: TRBJ2-7; V gene: TRBV10-3; clone size: few; D gene: TRBD1; CDR3 DNA: TGTGCCATCAGTGAGTTCGGACAGGGGATCTCCTACGAGCAGTACTTC; CDR3 protein: CAISEFGQGISYEQYF
J gene: TRBJ1-1; V gene: TRBV10-1; clone size: .; D gene: .; CDR3 DNA: TGCGCCAGCAGTGCAGGAAAGAACACTGAAGCTTTCTTT; CDR3 protein: CASSAGKNTEAFF
J gene: TRBJ1-2; V gene: TRBV21-1; clone size: .; D gene: .; CDR3 DNA: .; CDR3 protein: CASSKVGSGTAHNYGYTF
J gene: TRBJ2-5; V gene: TRBV12-3/TRBV12-4; clone size: few; D gene: TRBD2; CDR3 DNA: TGTGCCAGCAGGCGGGGGTCTGAGACCCAGTACTTC; CDR3 protein: CASRRGSETQYF
J gene: TRBJ2-1; V gene: TRBV6-1; clone size: .; D gene: .; CDR3 DNA: TGTGCCAGCAGTGAACGAGGCAATGAGCAGTTCTTC; CDR3 protein: CASSERGNEQFF
J gene: TRBJ2-3; V gene: TRBV12-3/TRBV12-4; clone size: .; D gene: .; CDR3 DNA: TGTGCCACCCGCGTCGGTGTGAGCACAGATACGCAGTATTTT; CDR3 protein: CATRVGVSTDTQYF
J gene: TRBJ2-3; V gene: TRBV20-1; clone size: .; D gene: TRBD2; CDR3 DNA: TGCAGTGCTAGACCCCTTTCGACTAGCGGGGGAGCAGATACGCAGTATTTT; CDR3 protein: CSARPLSTSGGADTQYF
J gene: TRBJ1-1; V gene: TRBV25-1; clone size: .; D gene: .; CDR3 DNA: TGTGCCAGCAGTGAATGGGCAGGGCCGAACACTGAAGCTTTCTTT; CDR3 protein: CASSEWAGPNTEAFF
J gene: TRBJ1-2; V gene: TRBV6-1; clone size: .; D gene: .; CDR3 DNA: TGTGCCAGCAGTGAACAGTGGAACTATGGCTACACCTTC; CDR3 protein: CASSEQWNYGYTF
J gene: TRBJ1-3; V gene: TRBV7-9; clone size: once; D gene: .; CDR3 DNA: TGTGCCAGCAGCTTATCCGCGGGTACCATCGGAAACACCATATATTTT; CDR3 protein: CASSLSAGTIGNTIYF
J gene: TRBJ2-1; V gene: TRBV24-1; clone size: .; D gene: .; CDR3 DNA: TGTGCCACCAGTGACAGTGAGCGGGTGAGCAATGAGCAGTTCTTC; CDR3 protein: CATSDSERVSNEQFF